A single sample is the source of the 14 T cell receptor beta chains below, sequenced in a study of regulatory T cells in long-lasting Graves disease. For TCR beta, libraries came from iRepertoire HTBI primers and Arm-PCR of CDR3 regions. MiXCR was run by TCRdb on the multiplex PCR reads, yielding one entry per CDR3 protein. The sample holds hundreds of thousands of distinct CDR3 sequences, less than 20% seen once. Time point noted: newly diagnosed GD, antithyroid drugs for less than 3 months. Isolated PBMC RNA provided the starting material for the TCR library. This same sample was also part of a study on T cells in Graves' hyperthyroidism and ophthalmopathy.

Sample: peripheral blood mononuclear cells (PBMCs), taken at new diagnosis, from a patient treated with antithyroid drugs. These receptors originate from a woman aged 30 to 39 with Graves disease.

This clonotype was counted ten times or more. V and J are TRBV7-2 and TRBJ2-3, with D maybe TRBD2 (5 bases). The V end was cut by 5 bases, the J end by 5 bases, with 17 bases between. The CDR3 covers 15 residues. The germline V gene has CDR1 SGHTA and CDR2 FQGNSA. CDR3 amino acids: CASSEDGGSIDTQYF. DNA of the CDR3: TGTGCCAGCAGCGAAGACGGAGGTTCAATAGATACGCAGTATTTT.

This clonotype was seen a few times. V is TRBV7-6 and J is TRBJ2-7; 9 positions match TRBD2. The CDR3 covers 17 residues. Germline V gene lookup returns CDR1 SGHVS and CDR2 FNYEAQ. The V segment lost 1 base and the J segment 5 bases; nucleotides outside the gene matches: 12. CDR3 in DNA: TGTGCCAGCAGCTTAGGGGGCGGGGGACTAGCTCCTCACGAGCAGTACTTC. Its translation is CASSLGGGGLAPHEQYF. The full variable domain, with the rest looked up from reference TRBV7-6 and TRBJ2-7, is GAGVSQSPRYKVTKRGQDVALRCDPISGHVSLYWYRQALGQGPEFLTYFNYEAQQDKSGLPNDRFSAERPEGSISTLTIQRTEQRDSAMYRCASSLGGGGLAPHEQYFGPGTRLTVT.

This clonotype has a handful of counts. The chain combines TRBV5-1 with TRBJ2-1; 7 bases match TRBD2. The CDR3 has 14 residues. Trimming took 4 bases from V and 2 from J; bases not matched to a gene: 3. Germline CDR1 reads SGHRS; CDR2 reads YFSETQ. The CDR3 coding sequence is TGCGCCAGCAGCAGCGGGGACCCCTACAATGAGCAGTTCTTC. Protein: CASSSGDPYNEQFF. The full variable domain, its missing parts supplied by reference TRBV5-1 and TRBJ2-1, is KAGVTQTPRYLIKTRGQQVTLSCSPISGHRSVSWYQQTPGQGLQFLFEYFSETQRNKGNFPGRFSGRQFSNSRSEMNVSTLELGDSALYLCASSSGDPYNEQFFGPGTRLTVL.

The V gene is TRBV5-1, the J gene TRBJ2-2; 8 bases match TRBD2. Germline loops: CDR1 SGHRS, CDR2 YFSETQ. The CDR3 covers 15 residues. The V segment lost 4 bases and the J segment 6 bases; nucleotides outside the gene matches: 8. CDR3 residues: CASSDTGLVAGELFF. CDR3 DNA sequence: TGCGCCAGCAGCGACACGGGACTAGTCGCCGGGGAGCTGTTTTTT.

The V and J genes are TRBV5-1 and TRBJ2-3, with 7 bases matching TRBD1. The CDR3 is made up of 14 amino acids. Unmatched junction bases numbered 4, after V lost 4 bases and J lost 2 bases. Germline V gene data show CDR1 as SGHRS and CDR2 as YFSETQ. CDR3 nucleotide sequence: TGCGCCAGCAGCCCGGGACAGCTCACAGATACGCAGTATTTT. This encodes CASSPGQLTDTQYF.

In its sample, this clonotype was seen a few times. This chain uses TRBV27 with TRBJ2-2, with D possibly matching TRBD1 (6 bases). Trimming pared 6 bases from V and 5 bases from J, leaving 13 bases between. The CDR3 spans 14 residues. Germline V gene data show CDR1 as MNHEY and CDR2 as SMNVEV (reference sequence). In DNA, the CDR3 is TGTGCCAGCAGACGCAGGGGCCGGACCGGGGAGCTGTTTTTT. Translated: CASRRRGRTGELFF.

This clonotype was recorded at least ten times. This chain connects TRBV24-1 to TRBJ2-2; possible D gene TRBD1, 6 bases. The CDR3 has 16 residues. The V gene lost 3 bases and the J gene lost 7 bases, with 17 bases spanning the gap. Germline V lookup: CDR1 KGHDR, CDR2 SFDVKD. The CDR3 region has the DNA TGTGCCACCAGTGATGCGGTAACAGGGAAAGGCGGGGAGCTGTTTTTT. This codes for CATSDAVTGKGGELFF.

This chain uses TRBV6-1 with TRBJ1-5; D gene unclear. The CDR3 is 12 residues long. The germline V and J ends were trimmed by 6 bases and 5 bases, with 8 bases remaining between them. The V gene's germline CDR1 is MNHNS and CDR2 SASEGT. This chain's CDR3 is CASRRVDQPQHF. CDR3 sequence (DNA): TGTGCCAGCAGAAGAGTCGATCAGCCCCAGCATTTT.

This chain links TRBV7-2 with TRBJ1-1; D not certain. With 5 bases removed from V and 1 base from J, the gap between germline ends came to 20 bases. CDR1 and CDR2 (germline): SGHTA, FQGNSA. This CDR3 is 17 amino acids long. DNA for the CDR3: TGTGCCAGCAGCATGTCCGGGCTGGGTCGGAGGAACACTGAAGCTTTCTTT. It is translated as CASSMSGLGRRNTEAFF.

This clonotype occurred a few times. This sequence joins TRBV6-2 or TRBV6-3 and TRBJ2-1; 14 bases are shared with TRBD2. The CDR3 extends over 15 amino acids. CDR1 and CDR2 from the germline V gene are MNHEY and SVGEGT. The V gene end was trimmed by 10 bases and the J gene end by 8 bases; junction bases not matched to a gene: 10. In DNA form, the CDR3 reads TGTGCCACCGGGACTAGCGGGAGTGGGTCCGATGAGCAGTTCTTC. Translated: CATGTSGSGSDEQFF.

This clonotype was seen repeatedly, ten times or more. The chain has TRBV27 and TRBJ2-3; weak D call: TRBD2 (5 bases). CDR1 is MNHEY and CDR2 is SMNVEV in the germline V gene (reference sequence). Trimming took off 5 bases at V and 7 bases at J, with 13 bases between the two ends. The CDR3 has 13 amino acids. The chain's CDR3 is CASSLTSSYTQYF. The DNA of the CDR3 is TGTGCCAGCAGTCTGACCTCTAGCTATACGCAGTATTTT.

The gene calls are TRBV6-1 and TRBJ2-5, with D perhaps matching TRBD1 or TRBD2 (5 bases each). V gave up 8 bases and J gave up 5 bases, with 12 bases separating them. The CDR3 is made up of 12 amino acids. Per the germline V gene, CDR1 is MNHNS and CDR2 is SASEGT. The CDR3 coding sequence is TGTGCCAGCCGGGACCGCCGGGAGACCCAGTACTTC. Translation: CASRDRRETQYF.

The chain is built from TRBV20-1 and TRBJ2-3, with TRBD2 matching 13 bases. Germline V gene sequence: CDR1 DFQATT, CDR2 SNEGSKA (reference sequence). V was clipped by 7 bases and J by 2 bases; unmatched bases: 15. The CDR3 totals 18 residues. The DNA of the CDR3 is TGCAGTGTCACCGAAACTAGCGGGAGGGCCGGCTACACAGATACGCAGTATTTT. Amino acid sequence: CSVTETSGRAGYTDTQYF.

This clonotype was seen a handful of times. The chain carries TRBV18 and TRBJ1-1; D unresolved. V lost 2 bases to trimming and J lost 7 bases, with 14 bases between them. The CDR3 consists of 14 residues. Germline CDR1 reads KGHSH; CDR2 reads LQKENI. CDR3 sequence reads: CASSPSGPGSEAFF. In DNA form, the CDR3 reads TGTGCCAGCTCACCATCTGGGCCGGGGAGTGAAGCTTTCTTT.